The 13 T cell receptor beta chains listed next were all sequenced from one sample in a study of T cells after posttransplantation cyclophosphamide. Some clones are missing from TCRdb's copy, which holds only in-frame ones; the method was immunoSEQ multiplex PCR. The specimen has tens of thousands of clones, none found just once. Sequences were obtained from PBMCs. Receptor source: a man aged 40-55 years in good health, CMV-negative, and a related stem cell transplant donor.

This clone was picked up many times. The genes are TRBV4-1 and TRBJ2-6, with TRBD1 identical over 9 bases. This CDR3 has 18 amino acids. V was pared by 3 bases and J by 0 bases, with 6 bases of the junction left unmatched. Germline values: CDR1 MGHRA, CDR2 YSYEKL. The CDR3, as DNA: TGCGCCAGCAGCCAGGACAGGGGTTTCGGCTCTGGGGCCAACGTCCTGACTTTC. It translates to CASSQDRGFGSGANVLTF.

This clone was picked up many times. The V gene is TRBV7-2, the J gene TRBJ2-2; TRBD1 might be the D (5 bases). The germline CDR1 and CDR2 sequences are SGHTA and FQGNSA. This CDR3 has 17 residues. Trimming removed 5 bases from V and 2 bases from J, with 18 bases in between. The CDR3 region is CASSPSATGGNTGELFF. In DNA form, the CDR3 reads TGTGCCAGCAGCCCAAGTGCAACAGGCGGTAACACCGGGGAGCTGTTTTTT.

In its sample, this clone was seen many times. The V call is TRBV6-4, the J call TRBJ2-7, with 8 positions matching TRBD2. J was trimmed by 2 bases and V by 7 bases; bases with no gene match: 10. Germline V gene data show CDR1 as MRHNA and CDR2 as SNTAGT. The CDR3 runs 15 residues. DNA of the CDR3: TGTGCCAGCAATCTAAGTCTAGCGGGTACCTACGAGCAGTACGTC. Translating gives CASNLSLAGTYEQYV.

The chain employs TRBV7-2 and TRBJ1-2, with TRBD1 matching over 8 bases. Losses at the gene ends were 5 bases for V and 4 bases for J; bases not matched to a gene: 6. This CDR3 comprises 14 residues. The germline V gene has CDR1 SGHTA and CDR2 FQGNSA. The CDR3 nucleotides read TGTGCCAGCAGCCCAGGACAGGGAGGCTATGGCTACACCTTC. This encodes CASSPGQGGYGYTF.

There are many counts of this clone. Here the CDR3 reads CASSTDRGSPLHF. The CDR3 coding sequence is TGTGCCAGCTCAACGGACAGGGGTTCACCCCTCCACTTT. V gene TRBV18 combines with J gene TRBJ1-6; 9 bases fit TRBD1. CDR1 is KGHSH and CDR2 is LQKENI in the germline V gene. J lost 9 bases, V lost 5 bases, and 2 bases had no gene match. The CDR3 is 13 amino acids.

V is TRBV6-5 and J is TRBJ2-7; D is undetermined. The germline gives CDR1 MNHEY, CDR2 SVGAGI. Trimming cost V 0 bases and J 6 bases, with 15 bases left between them. The CDR3 covers 15 residues. CDR3 nucleotides: TGTGCCAGCAGTTACTCGAAGGTCGGTCCTAGCGAGCAGTACTTC. Translated, it gives CASSYSKVGPSEQYF.

This clone occurred many times. The chain links TRBV5-1 to TRBJ2-2, with unresolved D. The CDR3 length is 15 residues. The germline gives CDR1 SGHRS, CDR2 YFSETQ. V gave up 0 bases and J gave up 0 bases, with 6 bases separating them. The CDR3 coding sequence is TGCGCCAGCAGCTTGGAACTCGCGAACACCGGGGAGCTGTTTTTT. It encodes CASSLELANTGELFF.

Many counts were recorded for this clone. The chain carries TRBV5-6 and TRBJ2-5; D remains unclear. The germline V and J ends were trimmed by 0 bases and 2 bases, with 5 bases remaining between them. The germline V gene encodes CDR1 SGHDT and CDR2 YYEEEE. CDR3 size: 13 residues. The CDR3 sequence: CASSLGSQETQYF. The CDR3 DNA sequence: TGTGCCAGCAGCTTGGGCAGTCAAGAGACCCAGTACTTC.

This clone was recorded at least ten times. The rearrangement links TRBV7-9 to TRBJ2-1; no clear D. Germline CDR1 SEHNR, CDR2 FQNEAQ (reference sequence). The V and J ends lost 3 bases and 3 bases respectively, with 3 bases between them. CDR3 length: 12 amino acids. DNA for the CDR3: TGTGCCAGCAGCTTCCTCTACAATGAGCAGTTCTTC. Protein: CASSFLYNEQFF.

In its sample, this clone was seen many times. This sequence joins TRBV6-5 and TRBJ2-4; TRBD2 agrees at 8 bases. This CDR3 is 13 amino acids long. CDR1 is MNHEY and CDR2 is SVGAGI in the germline V gene. With 7 bases clipped from V and 11 bases from J, the junction kept 10 bases outside the gene matches. This CDR3 is CASTPTGGGFQYF. The CDR3 nucleotides are TGTGCCAGCACCCCTACGGGGGGGGGCTTTCAGTACTTC.

V and J are TRBV7-8 and TRBJ2-5; TRBD1 agrees at 9 bases. Trimming took 5 bases from V and 4 from J; bases not matched to a gene: 2. The length of the CDR3 is 13 residues. The germline V gene encodes CDR1 SGHVS and CDR2 FQNEAQ. The CDR3 DNA reads TGTGCCAGCAGCCCGACAGGGGGAGAGACCCAGTACTTC. Translated, it gives CASSPTGGETQYF.

This clone was counted at least ten times. The chain recombines TRBV7-9 with TRBJ2-2, with 9 bases that match TRBD2. The V segment lost 1 base and the J segment 7 bases; nucleotides outside the gene matches: 7. This CDR3 region has 16 residues. From germline, CDR1 is SEHNR and CDR2 FQNEAQ (reference sequence). CDR3 in DNA: TGTGCCAGCAGCTTAGTCCCTAGCGGGAAGCTCGGGGAGCTGTTTTTT. Translated, it gives CASSLVPSGKLGELFF.

The gene calls are TRBV18 and TRBJ1-2, with D perhaps TRBD1 (5 bases). V lost 5 bases to trimming and J lost 1 base, with 17 bases between them. This CDR3 contains 16 residues. Per the germline V gene, CDR1 is KGHSH and CDR2 is LQKENI. As DNA, the CDR3 is TGTGCCAGCTCATCCTCTGCCAGGGAGGATAACTATGGCTACACCTTC. Its protein is CASSSSAREDNYGYTF.